The 20 T cell receptor beta chains listed next were all sequenced from one sample in a study of regulatory and conventional T cells in RAG deficiency. TCRdb's copy holds only in-frame clones and misses some; the assay was immunoSEQ multiplex PCR. The sample lists tens of thousands of clones; about 96% were seen once. Genomic DNA came from blood conventional CD4+ T cells gated CD25-low CD127-high. This sample also appeared in a second study, on regulatory T cells. That paper states: The primer mix had 52 TRBV and 13 TRBJ primers.

The sequenced material came from CD25- CD4+ T cells sorted from blood. Source of these receptors: a human donor in good health.

The sample holds one count of this clone. The CDR3 reads CSVLTGDNQPQHF. Written as DNA, the CDR3 is TGCAGCGTTTTGACAGGGGACAATCAGCCCCAGCATTTT. The V call is TRBV29-1, the J call TRBJ1-5, with 8 bases that match TRBD1. Germline-derived CDR1 and CDR2 are SQVTM and ANQGSEA. The CDR3 extends over 13 amino acids. V shed 5 bases and J 3 bases; nucleotides not matched to a gene: 3.

The rearrangement uses TRBV11-1 and TRBJ2-1, with TRBD2 matching 14 bases. Germline-derived CDR1 and CDR2 are SGHAT and FQDESV (reference sequence). After removal of 1 base from V and 11 bases from J, the junction contained 7 bases not matched to a gene. The CDR3 runs 16 residues. CDR3 in amino acids: CASSLGPGLAGDKQFF. The CDR3 region has the DNA TGTGCCAGCAGCTTAGGGCCGGGACTAGCGGGGGATAAGCAGTTCTTC.

The chain carries TRBV5-1 and TRBJ2-5; no clear D gene. Germline assignment: CDR1 SGHRS and CDR2 YFSETQ. V lost 0 bases and J 1 base, leaving 10 bases between the germline ends. CDR3 length: 15 amino acids. The CDR3: CASSLDGLPQETQYF. In DNA, the CDR3 is TGCGCCAGCAGCTTGGATGGGCTACCCCAAGAGACCCAGTACTTC.

The J gene is TRBJ2-4, the V gene TRBV6-5; 13 nucleotides match TRBD2. The length of the CDR3 is 15 residues. Germline V gene lookup returns CDR1 MNHEY and CDR2 SVGAGI. Trimming removed 5 bases from V and 4 bases from J; junction bases left unmatched: 2. The CDR3 protein is CASSGGLAGKNIQYF. CDR3 sequence (DNA): TGTGCCAGCAGTGGGGGACTAGCGGGGAAAAACATTCAGTACTTC.

CDR3 region: CASSRTYAGSNQPQHF. In nucleotides, the CDR3 is TGCGCCAGCAGCCGGACATACGCAGGGAGCAATCAGCCCCAGCATTTT. The chain recombines TRBV4-1 with TRBJ1-5, with TRBD1 as a possible D gene (5 bases). V shed 4 bases and J shed 1 base, with 14 bases lying between them. In germline, CDR1 is MGHRA, CDR2 YSYEKL. The CDR3 runs to 16 residues.

The V call is TRBV6-5, the J call TRBJ1-2; D remains unclear. CDR3 length: 16 residues. Germline assignment: CDR1 MNHEY and CDR2 SVGAGI. The V end was cut by 2 bases, the J end by 2 bases, with 15 bases between. CDR3 nucleotides: TGTGCCAGCAGTTACATCACCCAAGCGTACAACTATGGCTACACCTTC. It encodes CASSYITQAYNYGYTF.

This clone was seen a single time. The V and J genes are TRBV11-2 and TRBJ2-5; possibly TRBD1 for D (5 bases). The CDR3 loop spans 15 amino acids. Germline CDR1 reads SGHAT; CDR2 reads FQNNGV. Trimming took 5 bases from V and 1 from J, leaving 14 bases between them. The CDR3 sequence is CASSMSRVSQETQYF. CDR3 nucleotide sequence: TGTGCCAGCAGCATGAGCAGGGTCAGCCAAGAGACCCAGTACTTC.

The chain has TRBV30 and TRBJ2-7, with D unresolved. Trimming left V 3 bases short and J 2 bases short, with 8 bases between. Per germline, CDR1 GTSNPN and CDR2 SVGIG (reference sequence). There are 12 residues in the CDR3. The CDR3 here is CAWRQWAYEQYF. The CDR3 DNA reads as TGTGCCTGGAGACAGTGGGCCTACGAGCAGTACTTC.

A remark on this clone: The germline gene is not matched at one end of the junction; a read error may be the cause. The V call is TRBV7-7, the J call TRBJ1-1, with TRBD1 matching over 7 bases. CDR3 length: 17 amino acids. Germline V gives CDR1 SSHAT, CDR2 FNYEAQ (reference sequence). CDR3 protein: CASSVTTQLQGVTEAFF. The CDR3 nucleotides are TGTGCTAGCAGCGTCACCACCCAACTGCAGGGGGTCACTGAAGCTTTCTTT.

The CDR3: CASSTPSTGNYGYTF. DNA of the CDR3: TGTGCCAGTAGTACCCCCTCGACAGGGAACTATGGCTACACCTTC. The V gene is TRBV19, the J gene TRBJ1-2, with 7 positions matching TRBD1. The germline V gene has CDR1 LNHDA and CDR2 SQIVND (reference sequence). The V gene end was trimmed by 4 bases and the J gene end by 2 bases; junction bases not matched to a gene: 7. CDR3 length: 15 amino acids.

The V gene is TRBV2, the J gene TRBJ1-5, with D possibly TRBD1 on 5 matching bases. The CDR3 is 14 amino acids. Trimming pared 6 bases from V and 4 bases from J, leaving 13 bases between. Per germline, CDR1 SNHLY and CDR2 FYNNEI. The CDR3 spells CASRLTGGNQPQHF. DNA for the CDR3: TGTGCCAGCAGACTTACGGGGGGGAATCAGCCCCAGCATTTT.

The chain employs TRBV2 and TRBJ2-1, with 7 bases lining up with TRBD1. The length of the CDR3 is 14 residues. Germline V gene lookup returns CDR1 SNHLY and CDR2 FYNNEI. V dropped 4 bases and J dropped 6; count of bases not matched to a gene: 6. CDR3 bases: TGTGCCAGCAGTGCCAGGGGGAATGGCAATGAGCAGTTCTTC. Its translation: CASSARGNGNEQFF.

The chain links TRBV7-9 to TRBJ2-7, with D unclear. The CDR3 loop spans 14 amino acids. V was trimmed by 1 base and J by 2 bases, leaving 9 bases between them. The germline CDR1 and CDR2 sequences are SEHNR and FQNEAQ (reference sequence). The CDR3 coding sequence is TGTGCCAGCAGCTTAGTTGCTAGTCCCTACGAGCAGTACTTC. Protein sequence: CASSLVASPYEQYF.

V gene TRBV28 combines with J gene TRBJ2-1; TRBD1 aligns across 7 bases. Per germline, CDR1 MDHEN and CDR2 SYDVKM. The CDR3 has 19 amino acids. V lost 1 base, J lost 1 base, and 13 bases stayed unmatched. CDR3 amino acids: CASSLSRGRNPVSYNEQFF. The DNA of the CDR3 is TGTGCCAGCAGTTTATCGAGGGGGCGGAACCCGGTGTCCTACAATGAGCAGTTCTTC.

This clone was counted only a few times. The genes are TRBV19 and TRBJ1-3; D is uncertain. There are 14 residues in the CDR3. V lost 3 bases, J lost 0 bases, and 6 bases lay in between. Germline V gene data show CDR1 as LNHDA and CDR2 as SQIVND (reference sequence). The chain's CDR3 is CASSIRGSGNTIYF. CDR3 nucleotides: TGTGCCAGTAGTATTCGGGGCTCTGGAAACACCATATATTTT.

V and J are TRBV5-1 and TRBJ1-1; no clear D gene. Germline loops: CDR1 SGHRS, CDR2 YFSETQ. The CDR3 has 11 residues. Deletions cut 1 base from V and 8 bases from J, with 6 bases between. The CDR3 reads CASSLPGEAFF. Written as DNA, the CDR3 is TGCGCCAGCAGCTTGCCGGGGGAAGCTTTCTTT. Full variable domain (rest looked up from reference TRBV5-1 and TRBJ1-1): KAGVTQTPRYLIKTRGQQVTLSCSPISGHRSVSWYQQTPGQGLQFLFEYFSETQRNKGNFPGRFSGRQFSNSRSEMNVSTLELGDSALYLCASSLPGEAFFGQGTRLTVV.

V is TRBV30 and J is TRBJ2-3; D not certain. V shed 0 bases and J shed 0 bases, with 10 bases lying between them. The CDR3 covers 15 residues. CDR1 and CDR2 (germline): GTSNPN, SVGIG (reference sequence). The CDR3 DNA reads as TGTGCCTGGAGTGTAATGAGCCCTAGCACAGATACGCAGTATTTT. Protein: CAWSVMSPSTDTQYF.

This chain links TRBV6-7 with TRBJ2-7, with 7 bases that match TRBD1. TRBV6-7 has ORF status, its function being uncertain. After removal of 0 bases from V and 3 bases from J, the junction contained 23 bases not matched to a gene. This CDR3 contains 21 residues. CDR3 DNA: TGTGCCAGCAGTTACTCGAAGGGGGCCTTCGTCGGGTCCCGCTGTATCTACGAGCAGTACTTC. Translation: CASSYSKGAFVGSRCIYEQYF.

V is TRBV4-1 and J is TRBJ2-7, with TRBD1 identical over 8 bases. V lost 2 bases, J lost 6 bases, and 6 bases stayed unmatched. CDR1 and CDR2 (germline): MGHRA, YSYEKL. The CDR3 totals 14 residues. As DNA, the CDR3 is TGCGCCAGCAGCCAAACGACAGGGGTTGGCGAGCAGTACTTC. This sequence encodes CASSQTTGVGEQYF.

This rearrangement joins TRBV6-5 to TRBJ1-2; a possible D gene is TRBD1 (6 bases). Germline loops: CDR1 MNHEY, CDR2 SVGAGI. V shed 4 bases and J shed 2 bases, with 11 bases lying between them. This CDR3 contains 14 residues. This CDR3 reads CASSLYRENYGYTF. CDR3 coding DNA: TGTGCCAGCAGTTTATACAGGGAGAACTATGGCTACACCTTC.